The 5 T cell receptor beta chains presented below share a single source sample, sequenced in a study of T cell responses to AZD1222 COVID-19 vaccine. Sequencing was performed with immunoSEQ multiplex PCR; in TCRdb, only in-frame clones are kept and a portion is missing. The table has about 100,000 clones, over 90% seen once. Sequencing used peripheral blood, obtained on day 0 of AZD1222 vaccination. Source of these receptors: an adult in good health.

The chain combines TRBV27 with TRBJ2-5, with D tentatively TRBD2 (5 bases). Germline CDR1 and CDR2: MNHEY and SMNVEV (reference sequence). The CDR3 is 15 residues long. V was shortened by 2 bases and J by 5 bases, with 15 bases between the two germline ends. The DNA of the CDR3 is TGTGCCAGCAGTTTACGGGGTAGGAATCCGGAGACCCAGTACTTC. This sequence encodes CASSLRGRNPETQYF.

The chain joins TRBV19 to TRBJ1-2, with TRBD1 identical over 7 bases. Unmatched junction bases numbered 13, after V lost 4 bases and J lost 2 bases. This CDR3 is 17 amino acids long. The V gene's germline CDR1 is LNHDA and CDR2 SQIVND (reference sequence). Here the CDR3 DNA reads TGTGCCAGTAGTAAGGGCCGGGGACAGATCATCAACTATGGCTACACCTTC. Translated: CASSKGRGQIINYGYTF.

This chain connects TRBV10-3 to TRBJ1-2; 8 positions match TRBD1. In germline, CDR1 is ENHRY, CDR2 SYGVKD. The trim removed 4 bases at V and 8 bases at J, leaving 9 bases unmatched. The CDR3 contains 14 residues. As DNA, the CDR3 is TGTGCCATCAGTGGACAGGGGCCCTATATCGGCTACACCTTC. It translates to CAISGQGPYIGYTF.

V usage is TRBV28 and J usage is TRBJ1-1; D perhaps matches TRBD1 (5 bases). V dropped 7 bases and J dropped 1 base, with 16 bases sitting between them. Per germline, CDR1 MDHEN and CDR2 SYDVKM. The CDR3 spans 15 residues. The CDR3 DNA follows: TGTGCCAGCACTAAGCCCGCCCAGGGGAACACTGAAGCTTTCTTT. Translation: CASTKPAQGNTEAFF. The entire variable domain, with the rest obtained from reference TRBV28 and TRBJ1-1, is as follows: DVKVTQSSRYLVKRTGEKVFLECVQDMDHENMFWYRQDPGLGLRLIYFSYDVKMKEKGDIPEGYSVSREKKERFSLILESASTNQTSMYLCASTKPAQGNTEAFFGQGTRLTVV.

The chain is built from TRBV30 and TRBJ1-1, with no clear D. The CDR3 length is 12 residues. The V and J ends lost 8 bases and 4 bases respectively, with 14 bases between them. The germline gives CDR1 GTSNPN, CDR2 SVGIG (reference sequence). In DNA form, the CDR3 reads TGTGCCATCCGGCGGCGGATCACTGAAGCTTTCTTT. This encodes CAIRRRITEAFF.